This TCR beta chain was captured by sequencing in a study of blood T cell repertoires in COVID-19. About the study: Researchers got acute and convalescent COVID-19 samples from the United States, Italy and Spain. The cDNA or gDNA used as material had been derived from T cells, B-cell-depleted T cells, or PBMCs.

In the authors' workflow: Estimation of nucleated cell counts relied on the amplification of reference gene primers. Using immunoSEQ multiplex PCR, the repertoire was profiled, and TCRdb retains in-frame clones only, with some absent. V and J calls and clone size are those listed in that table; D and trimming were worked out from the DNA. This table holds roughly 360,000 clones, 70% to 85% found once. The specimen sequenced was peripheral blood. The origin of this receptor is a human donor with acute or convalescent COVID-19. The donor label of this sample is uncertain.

The CDR3 sequence is CASSLRTGKGSGELFF. CDR3 DNA: TGTGCCAGCAGCCTGCGGACAGGGAAAGGATCCGGGGAGCTGTTTTTT. The chain links TRBV21-1 to TRBJ2-2; the table's TRBD1 call for D was not verified on the DNA. TRBV21-1 is noted as a pseudogene. The CDR3 contains 16 residues.